Listed here is a single T cell receptor beta chain. This specimen comes from a study of T cell repertoires in cytomegalovirus infection. TCRdb recomputed calls from the reads with MiXCR, one row per CDR3 protein. This repertoire shows 200,000 to 250,000 distinct CDR3 sequences, under 25% found once; its top ten account for 15% to 20%. The sequenced sample was CD8+ T cells from PBMCs. This TCR was sampled from a human donor in good health (CMV status not recorded). Some clones in this sample may be carry-over from other donors' samples.

This CDR3 is CASSLDNHRYNEQFF. The CDR3 nucleotides are TGTGCCAGCAGCTTGGACAATCACCGCTACAATGAGCAGTTCTTC. The chain recombines TRBV13 with TRBJ2-1, with D possibly TRBD1 on 5 matching bases. Between the trimmed V and J ends, which lost 3 bases and 3 bases, there was a span of 12 bases. The CDR3 runs to 15 residues. The germline CDR1 and CDR2 sequences are PRHDT and FYEKMQ (reference sequence).